Sequencing of this T cell receptor beta chain was carried out in a study of blood T cell repertoires in COVID-19. Turning to the study itself: T cells, B-cell-depleted T cells, or PBMCs provided the cDNA or gDNA that served as material.

This clone was detected only once. The repertoire was sequenced with immunoSEQ multiplex PCR; TCRdb's copy has only in-frame clones and lacks some. The data show 200,000 to 250,000 clones, roughly 86% seen once. V shed 2 bases and J shed 4 bases, with 10 bases lying between them. CDR1 and CDR2 (germline): WNHNN, SYGVQD (reference sequence). The CDR3 extends over 14 amino acids. Each participant's cohort was designated according to participant-reported clinical history. The sample comprised PBMCs or T cells enriched from blood (not recorded which). The J gene is TRBJ2-3, the V gene TRBV10-1; a weak D match, TRBD1 (5 bases). The TCR sequence derives from a man aged 18 to 29 with acute COVID-19. As DNA, the CDR3 is TGCGCCAGCAGTGAGCCGGGCAGGGCAGATACGCAGTATTTT. It encodes CASSEPGRADTQYF.